This T cell receptor (beta chain) was sequenced in a study of response to subunit inactivated influenza vaccine. Using its own MiXCR run on the RT-PCR reads, TCRdb lists one record per CDR3 protein. The sample lists about 700,000 distinct CDR3 sequences, approximately 14% seen once, with around 10% in the top ten. Study results and caveats: The study's authors posited that every seasonal influenza vaccination enlists few new T cells.

This clonotype came up many times. Its antigen is unidentified. Germline V gene lookup returns CDR1 SEHNR and CDR2 FQNEAQ (reference sequence). Trimming pared 5 bases from V and 4 bases from J, leaving 11 bases between. CDR3 length: 13 amino acids. The clonotype was recovered from a man between 50 and 59 years old who received an inactivated influenza vaccine. This specimen consisted of PBMCs from blood, obtained roughly 12 days after vaccination. The gene calls are TRBV7-9 and TRBJ1-1; D unresolved. CDR3 sequence: CASSPLRGTEAFF. CDR3 DNA sequence: TGTGCCAGCAGCCCCCTTCGTGGCACTGAAGCTTTCTTT.